These 27 T cell receptor beta chains were all obtained from the same sample, sequenced in a study of vaccination and CD4 T cells after COVID-19. Regarding treatment: roughly 10-day PBMC culture with coronavirus spike peptide pools or control peptides (ViraFEST assay). Their antigens are not known. Cultured CD4+ T cells had their DNA profiled by the Oncomine TCR Beta short-read assay. Via MiXCR, TCRdb re-called the PCR reads, giving one row per CDR3 protein. The sample lists under 7,000 distinct CDR3 sequences, around 33% occurring once. The specimen was CD4+ T cells from blood, cultured in vitro, collected after SARS-CoV-2 vaccination. All receptors come from a human donor who had recovered from COVID-19.

The V call is TRBV20-1, the J call TRBJ2-1; TRBD2 matches 12 bases. This CDR3 has 16 amino acids. Germline V gene sequence: CDR1 DFQATT, CDR2 SNEGSKA (reference sequence). V lost 2 bases to trimming and J lost 4 bases; unmatched junction nucleotides: 6. CDR3 DNA sequence: TGCAGTGCTAGATCCCTAGCGGGAGGGCAATACAATGAGCAGTTCTTC. This translates into CSARSLAGGQYNEQFF.

The V and J genes are TRBV20-1 and TRBJ2-7; D is unresolved. Germline V gene data show CDR1 as DFQATT and CDR2 as SNEGSKA (reference sequence). Trimming shortened V by 0 bases and J by 4 bases, and 7 bases separated the two germline ends. The CDR3 length is 12 residues. In DNA, the CDR3 is TGCAGTGCTAGAGAACTACCGTACGAGCAGTACTTC. It is translated as CSARELPYEQYF.

The CDR3 protein is CASRHRTGVVRDEQYF. The CDR3 DNA reads as TGTGCCAGCAGACACAGGACAGGGGTCGTCCGAGACGAGCAGTACTTC. The chain is built from TRBV6-4 and TRBJ2-7; 9 bases map to TRBD1. Germline values: CDR1 MRHNA, CDR2 SNTAGT. The CDR3 sequence is 16 residues long. With V trimmed by 6 bases and J by 5 bases, 14 bases remained unmatched.

J is TRBJ1-2 and V is TRBV6-1; D call uncertain. CDR3 length equals 12 residues. Trimming took off 1 base at V and 6 bases at J, with 6 bases between the two ends. Germline-derived CDR1 and CDR2 are MNHNS and SASEGT. The CDR3 is CASSEVADGYTF. In DNA form, the CDR3 reads TGTGCCAGCAGTGAAGTTGCTGATGGCTACACCTTC.

This chain links TRBV12-3 or TRBV12-4 with TRBJ2-5; D may match TRBD1 or TRBD2 (5 bases each). V lost 8 bases and J 5 bases, leaving 21 bases between the germline ends. The CDR3 has 15 amino acids. The CDR3 sequence is CASSVANGDRETQYF. The CDR3, as DNA: TGTGCCAGCTCGGTAGCCAATGGGGACCGGGAGACCCAGTACTTC.

The chain joins TRBV6-2 or TRBV6-3 to TRBJ2-7; D call uncertain. V lost 10 bases and J 1 base, leaving 11 bases between the germline ends. Germline values: CDR1 MNHEY, CDR2 SVGEGT. This CDR3 has 12 residues. The CDR3, as DNA: TGTGCCACCAGGAACCCGTCCTACGAGCAGTACTTC. It translates to CATRNPSYEQYF.

Relative to its sample, this clonotype is medium-sized. The gene calls are TRBV20-1 and TRBJ2-5; 8 bases map to TRBD2. The V gene end was trimmed by 0 bases and the J gene end by 5 bases; junction bases not matched to a gene: 8. Germline V lookup: CDR1 DFQATT, CDR2 SNEGSKA (reference sequence). The CDR3 runs to 15 residues. CDR3 nucleotides: TGCAGTGCTAGAGATGGGGGACTAGTCGGGGAGACCCAGTACTTC. The encoded protein is CSARDGGLVGETQYF.

The table lists this clonotype with a few counts. This rearrangement joins TRBV27 to TRBJ1-2; TRBD1 matches at 9 bases. Germline-derived CDR1 and CDR2 are MNHEY and SMNVEV (reference sequence). This CDR3 is built from 14 residues. The junction had 4 bases not matched to a gene; V was cut back by 5 bases and J by 3 bases. CDR3 sequence reads: CASSMRTGDYGYTF. DNA for the CDR3: TGTGCCAGCAGTATGAGGACAGGGGACTATGGCTACACCTTC.

The chain employs TRBV20-1 and TRBJ1-2, with a weak D call TRBD1 (5 bases). The CDR3 spans 15 residues. Deletions cut 3 bases from V and 0 bases from J, with 14 bases between. Germline CDR1 is DFQATT and CDR2 is SNEGSKA (reference sequence). The CDR3 region has the DNA TGCAGTGCTAGGGACGGACACGAAGCTAACTATGGCTACACCTTC. Protein: CSARDGHEANYGYTF.

The V gene is TRBV6-2 or TRBV6-3, the J gene TRBJ1-2; 7 bases align to TRBD1. CDR3 length: 15 residues. Trimming cost V 6 bases and J 8 bases; bases outside gene matches: 15. Germline V lookup: CDR1 MNHEY, CDR2 SVGEGT. The CDR3 sequence is CASSLSAGTVQGYTF. The CDR3 DNA reads as TGTGCCAGCAGCCTATCGGCGGGGACAGTACAGGGCTACACCTTC.

The genes are TRBV2 and TRBJ1-1; D not resolved. Looked up from germline, CDR1 is SNHLY and CDR2 is FYNNEI. The CDR3 has 13 amino acids. V gave up 4 bases and J gave up 1 base, with 7 bases separating them. This CDR3 reads CASSGEENTEAFF. CDR3 bases: TGTGCCAGCAGTGGGGAGGAGAACACTGAAGCTTTCTTT.

V and J are TRBV19 and TRBJ1-2; the match to TRBD1 covers 9 bases. V trimming: 5 bases; J trimming: 0 bases; junction bases outside the gene matches: 4. Germline CDR1 is LNHDA and CDR2 is SQIVND (reference sequence). This CDR3 comprises 15 residues. The CDR3 DNA reads as TGTGCCAGTAGTTCTTGGACAGGGGCTAACTATGGCTACACCTTC. It specifies CASSSWTGANYGYTF. Complete variable domain (other parts from reference TRBV19 and TRBJ1-2): DGGITQSPKYLFRKEGQNVTLSCEQNLNHDAMYWYRQDPGQGLRLIYYSQIVNDFQKGDIAEGYSVSREKKESFPLTVTSAQKNPTAFYLCASSSWTGANYGYTFGSGTRLTVV.

This clonotype is classed as medium-sized. This chain joins TRBV6-1 and TRBJ2-1; possibly TRBD2 for D (6 bases). Germline V gene sequence: CDR1 MNHNS, CDR2 SASEGT. The germline V and J ends were trimmed by 5 bases and 6 bases, with 11 bases remaining between them. This CDR3 region has 13 residues. CDR3 region: CASSPGGSNEQFF. As DNA, the CDR3 is TGTGCCAGCAGTCCCGGGGGTAGCAATGAGCAGTTCTTC.

This clonotype rates as medium-sized. The rearrangement uses TRBV7-2 and TRBJ2-1; 10 nucleotides match TRBD1. After removal of 5 bases from V and 9 bases from J, the junction contained 16 bases not matched to a gene. Germline V gives CDR1 SGHTA, CDR2 FQGNSA. The CDR3 contains 17 residues. CDR3 DNA: TGTGCCAGCAGCCCTCAAGATGGGACAGGGGTCCTGGGTGAGCAGTTCTTC. It translates to CASSPQDGTGVLGEQFF.

This clonotype has more than one count but fewer than ten. The chain has TRBV20-1 and TRBJ2-3; no firm D call. Trimming left V 5 bases short and J 6 bases short, with 9 bases between. CDR1 is DFQATT and CDR2 is SNEGSKA in the germline V gene (reference sequence). This CDR3 spans 11 amino acids. The CDR3 region is CSALRSDTQYF. CDR3 DNA: TGCAGTGCTCTGAGATCTGATACGCAGTATTTT.

The rearrangement links TRBV28 to TRBJ2-7, with D unresolved. From germline, CDR1 is MDHEN and CDR2 SYDVKM. The germline V and J ends were trimmed by 6 bases and 2 bases, with 14 bases remaining between them. The CDR3 sequence is 14 residues long. CDR3 residues: CASSSPPPTYEQYF. The CDR3, as DNA: TGTGCCAGCAGCTCACCTCCCCCCACCTACGAGCAGTACTTC.

V and J are TRBV28 and TRBJ2-7; D might be TRBD2 (6 bases). CDR1 MDHEN and CDR2 SYDVKM come from the germline V gene. The CDR3 is 15 amino acids. The V gene lost 3 bases and the J gene lost 0 bases, with 12 bases spanning the gap. CDR3 nucleotide sequence: TGTGCCAGCAGTTTCGGGGGTACGTCCTCCTACGAGCAGTACTTC. Translating gives CASSFGGTSSYEQYF.

This sequence joins TRBV7-2 and TRBJ1-1; tentative D call: TRBD1 (5 bases). Germline assignment: CDR1 SGHTA and CDR2 FQGNSA. The CDR3 has 14 amino acids. The V end lost 0 bases, the J end lost 5 bases, and 10 bases lay between the germline ends. The CDR3 coding sequence is TGTGCCAGCAGCTTAGCCTGGGGGTGGACTGAAGCTTTCTTT. Amino acids: CASSLAWGWTEAFF.

The chain couples TRBV28 to TRBJ2-2; D unresolved. The V gene's germline CDR1 is MDHEN and CDR2 SYDVKM. Deletions cut 6 bases from V and 2 bases from J, with 10 bases between. This CDR3 is built from 14 residues. As DNA, the CDR3 is TGTGCCAGCAGACAGCCTACCAACACCGGGGAGCTGTTTTTT. It encodes CASRQPTNTGELFF.

This chain joins TRBV20-1 and TRBJ1-1; 10 bases line up with TRBD1. The J segment lost 10 bases and the V segment lost 1 base, leaving 6 bases of the junction unmatched. CDR3 length: 13 amino acids. Per germline, CDR1 DFQATT and CDR2 SNEGSKA (reference sequence). This CDR3 is CSARAVTGGTAFF. CDR3 sequence (DNA): TGCAGTGCTAGAGCCGTGACAGGGGGCACAGCTTTCTTT.

The rearrangement uses TRBV11-3 and TRBJ2-7; D not certain. The CDR3 is made up of 13 amino acids. The V gene lost 4 bases and the J gene lost 4 bases, with 11 bases spanning the gap. The germline CDR1 and CDR2 sequences are SGHNT and YENEEA. The CDR3 nucleotides read TGTGCCAGCAGCTCAGAAGACTGGTACGAGCAGTACTTC. It codes for CASSSEDWYEQYF.

This clonotype was detected only once. This chain links TRBV6-1 with TRBJ1-6, with 9 bases aligning to TRBD1. The CDR3 is 15 residues long. After removal of 5 bases from V and 5 bases from J, the junction contained 4 bases not matched to a gene. Looked up from germline, CDR1 is MNHNS and CDR2 is SASEGT. This CDR3 is CASSPRTGDNSPLHF. The DNA for the CDR3 is TGTGCCAGCAGTCCGCGGACAGGGGATAATTCACCCCTCCACTTT.

The V and J genes are TRBV20-1 and TRBJ2-1; 8 bases map to TRBD1. Trimming removed 0 bases from V and 2 bases from J; junction bases left unmatched: 6. The V gene's germline CDR1 is DFQATT and CDR2 SNEGSKA (reference sequence). The CDR3 is made up of 16 amino acids. The CDR3 nucleotides are TGCAGTGCTAGAGATATACAGGGGGAGCCCTACAATGAGCAGTTCTTC. Translated: CSARDIQGEPYNEQFF.

This clonotype counts as medium-sized. The rearrangement joins TRBV15 to TRBJ1-5, with D tentatively TRBD1 (6 bases). V lost 3 bases, J lost 1 base, and 13 bases lay in between. The CDR3 spans 16 residues. CDR1 is LNHNV and CDR2 is YYDKDF in the germline V gene (reference sequence). CDR3 sequence (DNA): TGTGCCACCAGCAGGGGGGGCCTGCGGAGCAATCAGCCCCAGCATTTT. Its protein product is CATSRGGLRSNQPQHF. Complete variable domain (other parts from reference TRBV15 and TRBJ1-5): DAMVIQNPRYQVTQFGKPVTLSCSQTLNHNVMYWYQQKSSQAPKLLFHYYDKDFNNEADTPDNFQSRRPNTSFCFLDIRSPGLGDTAMYLCATSRGGLRSNQPQHFGDGTRLSIL.

V is TRBV11-3 and J is TRBJ2-5; TRBD2 matches 10 bases. Trimming at V came to 7 bases and at J to 2 bases, leaving 4 bases not matched to a gene. The CDR3 is 14 residues long. Germline V CDR1 and CDR2: SGHNT, YENEEA. In DNA form, the CDR3 reads TGTGCCAGCAAGCGGGGGGGGACACAAGAGACCCAGTACTTC. Encoded protein: CASKRGGTQETQYF.

Turning to this clonotype: Germline is not matched at one junction end, which may reflect a read error. The chain combines TRBV2 with TRBJ2-6; a weak D match, TRBD2 (5 bases). CDR3 length: 16 residues. The germline V gene has CDR1 SNHLY and CDR2 FYNNEI. CDR3: CVSSEAGSPGANVLTF. The CDR3 DNA reads as TGTGTCAGCAGTGAGGCGGGCAGCCCTGGGGCCAACGTCCTGACTTTC. The variable domain in full, completed from reference TRBV2 and TRBJ2-6, reads EPEVTQTPSHQVTQMGQEVILRCVPISNHLYFYWYRQILGQKVEFLVSFYNNEISEKSEIFDDQFSVERPDGSNFTLKIRSTKLEDSAMYFCVSSEAGSPGANVLTFGAGSRLTVL.

V is TRBV28 and J is TRBJ1-2; D gene uncertain. This CDR3 is 13 amino acids long. Germline CDR1 MDHEN, CDR2 SYDVKM. Trimming stripped 6 bases from V and 0 bases from J, with 8 bases between. The CDR3 reads CASRDGSNYGYTF. Here the CDR3 DNA reads TGTGCCAGCAGAGATGGATCTAACTATGGCTACACCTTC.